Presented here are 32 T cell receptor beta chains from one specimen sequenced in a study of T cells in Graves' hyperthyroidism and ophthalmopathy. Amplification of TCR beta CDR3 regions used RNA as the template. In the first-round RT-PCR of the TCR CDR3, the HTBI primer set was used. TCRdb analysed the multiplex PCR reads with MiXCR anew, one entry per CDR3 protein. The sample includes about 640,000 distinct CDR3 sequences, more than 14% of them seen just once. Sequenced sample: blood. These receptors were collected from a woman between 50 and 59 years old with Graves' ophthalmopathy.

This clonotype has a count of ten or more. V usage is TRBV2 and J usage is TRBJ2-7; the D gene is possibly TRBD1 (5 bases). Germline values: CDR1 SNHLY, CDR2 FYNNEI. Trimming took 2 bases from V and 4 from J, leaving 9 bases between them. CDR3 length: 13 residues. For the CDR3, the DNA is TGTGCCAGCAGTGAAAACAGGTTATACGAGCAGTACTTC. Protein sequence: CASSENRLYEQYF. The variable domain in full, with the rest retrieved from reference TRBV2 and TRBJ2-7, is EPEVTQTPSHQVTQMGQEVILRCVPISNHLYFYWYRQILGQKVEFLVSFYNNEISEKSEIFDDQFSVERPDGSNFTLKIRSTKLEDSAMYFCASSENRLYEQYFGPGTRLTVT.

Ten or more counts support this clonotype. DNA for the CDR3: TGTGCCAGCAGCCAAGGACTAGCGGGAGTGTACGAGCAGTACTTC. Translation: CASSQGLAGVYEQYF. V and J are TRBV3-1 and TRBJ2-7; 12 bases fit TRBD2. The CDR3 spans 15 residues. Germline V CDR1 and CDR2: LGHDT, YNNKEL (reference sequence). V lost 1 base, J lost 4 bases, and 2 bases stayed unmatched.

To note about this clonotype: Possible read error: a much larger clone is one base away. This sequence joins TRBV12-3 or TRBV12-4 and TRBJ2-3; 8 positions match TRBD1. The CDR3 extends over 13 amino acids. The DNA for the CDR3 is TGTGCCAGCAGAGGGACAGGCACAGATACGCGGTATTTT. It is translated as CASRGTGTDTRYF.

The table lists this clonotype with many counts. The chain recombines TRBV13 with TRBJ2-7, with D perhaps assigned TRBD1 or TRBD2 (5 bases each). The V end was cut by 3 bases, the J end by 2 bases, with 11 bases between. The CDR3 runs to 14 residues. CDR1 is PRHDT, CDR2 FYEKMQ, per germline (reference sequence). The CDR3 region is CASSFRDGAYEQYF. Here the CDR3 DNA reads TGTGCCAGCAGCTTCCGGGACGGAGCCTACGAGCAGTACTTC.

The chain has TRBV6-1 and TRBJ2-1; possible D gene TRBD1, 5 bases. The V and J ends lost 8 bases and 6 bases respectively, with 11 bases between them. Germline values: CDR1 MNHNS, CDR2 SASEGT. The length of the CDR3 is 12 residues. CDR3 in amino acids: CASEAGSNEQFF. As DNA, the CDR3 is TGTGCCAGCGAAGCAGGGTCCAATGAGCAGTTCTTC.

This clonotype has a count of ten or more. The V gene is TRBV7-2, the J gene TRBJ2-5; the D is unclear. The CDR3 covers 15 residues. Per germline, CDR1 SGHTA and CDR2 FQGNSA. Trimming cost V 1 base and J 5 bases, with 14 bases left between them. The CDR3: CASSLVLLGFETQYF. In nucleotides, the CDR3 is TGTGCCAGCAGCTTAGTTCTTTTAGGGTTTGAGACCCAGTACTTC.

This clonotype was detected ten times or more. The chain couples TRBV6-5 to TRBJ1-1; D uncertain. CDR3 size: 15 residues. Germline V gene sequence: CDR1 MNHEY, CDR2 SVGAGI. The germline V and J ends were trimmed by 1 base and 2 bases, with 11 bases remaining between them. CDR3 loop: CASSYLRLSNTEAFF. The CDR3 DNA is TGTGCCAGCAGTTACTTGAGACTCTCCAACACTGAAGCTTTCTTT.

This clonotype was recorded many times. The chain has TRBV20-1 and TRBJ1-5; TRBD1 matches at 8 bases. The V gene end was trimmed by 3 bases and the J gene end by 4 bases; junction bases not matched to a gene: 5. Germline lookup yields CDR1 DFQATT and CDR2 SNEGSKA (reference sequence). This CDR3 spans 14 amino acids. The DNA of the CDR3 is TGCAGTGCTAGCGCAGGGGGCCGAAATCAGCCCCAGCATTTT. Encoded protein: CSASAGGRNQPQHF.

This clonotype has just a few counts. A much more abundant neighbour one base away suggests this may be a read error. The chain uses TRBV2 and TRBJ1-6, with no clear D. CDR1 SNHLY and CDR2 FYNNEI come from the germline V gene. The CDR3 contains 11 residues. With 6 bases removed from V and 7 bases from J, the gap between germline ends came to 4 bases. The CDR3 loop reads CASRGNSPLHF. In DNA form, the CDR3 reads TGTGCCAGCAGAGGGAATTCACCCCTCCACTTT.

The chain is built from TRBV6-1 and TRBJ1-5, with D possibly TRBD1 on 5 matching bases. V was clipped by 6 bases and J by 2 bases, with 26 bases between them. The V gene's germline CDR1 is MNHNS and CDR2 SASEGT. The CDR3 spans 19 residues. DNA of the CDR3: TGTGCCAGCAGCCGTACACCGGGACCCGCCCCACGGGGCAATCAGCCCCAGCATTTT. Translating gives CASSRTPGPAPRGNQPQHF.

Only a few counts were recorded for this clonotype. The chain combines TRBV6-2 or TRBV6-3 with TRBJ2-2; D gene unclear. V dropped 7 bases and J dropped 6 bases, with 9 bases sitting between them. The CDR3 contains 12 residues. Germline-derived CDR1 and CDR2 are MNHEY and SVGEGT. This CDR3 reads CASIKPPGELFF. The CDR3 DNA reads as TGTGCCAGCATAAAGCCTCCCGGGGAGCTGTTTTTT.

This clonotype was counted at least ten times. The CDR3 nucleotides are TGCGCCAGCAGCTTGTCAGGGGCGGTTGGGAACACTGAAGCTTTCTTT. Its protein product is CASSLSGAVGNTEAFF. This chain connects TRBV5-1 to TRBJ1-1; D possibly corresponds to TRBD1 (6 bases). Germline CDR1 reads SGHRS; CDR2 reads YFSETQ. The CDR3 runs 16 residues. Trimming took off 1 base at V and 1 base at J, with 14 bases between the two ends.

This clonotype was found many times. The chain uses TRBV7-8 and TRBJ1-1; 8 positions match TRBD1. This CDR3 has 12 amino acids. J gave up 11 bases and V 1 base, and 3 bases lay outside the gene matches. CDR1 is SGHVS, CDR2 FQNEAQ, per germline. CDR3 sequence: CASSLVQGGAFF. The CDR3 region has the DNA TGTGCCAGCAGCTTAGTACAGGGGGGCGCTTTCTTT. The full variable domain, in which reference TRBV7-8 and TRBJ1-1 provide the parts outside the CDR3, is GAGVSQSPRYKVAKRGQDVALRCDPISGHVSLFWYQQALGQGPEFLTYFQNEAQLDKSGLPSDRFFAERPEGSVSTLKIQRTQQEDSAVYLCASSLVQGGAFFGQGTRLTVV.

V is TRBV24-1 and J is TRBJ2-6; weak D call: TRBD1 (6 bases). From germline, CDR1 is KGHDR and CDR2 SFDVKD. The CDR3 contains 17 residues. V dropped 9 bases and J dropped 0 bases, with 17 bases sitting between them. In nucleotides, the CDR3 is TGTGCCACCGGGGCCGGGACATCACACTCTGGGGCCAACGTCCTGACTTTC. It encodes CATGAGTSHSGANVLTF.

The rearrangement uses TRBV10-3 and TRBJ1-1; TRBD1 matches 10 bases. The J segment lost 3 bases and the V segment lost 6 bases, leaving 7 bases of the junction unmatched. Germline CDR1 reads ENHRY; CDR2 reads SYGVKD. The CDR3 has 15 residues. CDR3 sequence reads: CAIRQTGGFDTEAFF. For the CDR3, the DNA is TGTGCCATCAGGCAGACAGGGGGCTTTGACACTGAAGCTTTCTTT.

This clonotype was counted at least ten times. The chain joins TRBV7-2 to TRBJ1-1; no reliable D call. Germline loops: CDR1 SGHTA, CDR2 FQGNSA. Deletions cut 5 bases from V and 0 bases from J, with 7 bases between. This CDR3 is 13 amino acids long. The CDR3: CASSVMVNTEAFF. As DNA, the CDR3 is TGTGCCAGCAGCGTCATGGTGAACACTGAAGCTTTCTTT. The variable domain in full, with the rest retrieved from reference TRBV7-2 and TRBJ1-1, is GAGVSQSPSNKVTEKGKDVELRCDPISGHTALYWYRQSLGQGLEFLIYFQGNSAPDKSGLPSDRFSAERTGGSVSTLTIQRTQQEDSAVYLCASSVMVNTEAFFGQGTRLTVV.

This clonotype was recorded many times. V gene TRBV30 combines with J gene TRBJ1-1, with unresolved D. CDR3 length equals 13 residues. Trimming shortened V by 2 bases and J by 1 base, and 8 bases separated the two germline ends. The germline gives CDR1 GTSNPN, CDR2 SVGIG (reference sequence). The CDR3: CAWSMRRNTEAFF. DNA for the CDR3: TGTGCCTGGAGTATGCGTAGGAACACTGAAGCTTTCTTT.

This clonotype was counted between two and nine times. DNA for the CDR3: TGTGCCAGCTCAAAAACCATGGGACAGATCTCCTACAATGAGCAGTTCTTC. It encodes CASSKTMGQISYNEQFF. The rearrangement links TRBV18 to TRBJ2-1; 7 nucleotides line up with TRBD1. Losses at the gene ends were 5 bases for V and 0 bases for J; bases not matched to a gene: 10. The CDR3 consists of 17 residues. The V gene's germline CDR1 is KGHSH and CDR2 LQKENI.

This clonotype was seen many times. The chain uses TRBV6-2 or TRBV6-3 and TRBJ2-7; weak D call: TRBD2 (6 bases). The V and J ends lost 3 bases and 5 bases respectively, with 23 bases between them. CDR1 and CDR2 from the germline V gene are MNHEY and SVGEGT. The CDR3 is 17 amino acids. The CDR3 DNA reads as TGTGCCAGCAGTTATTCCCTCGAGGGCCTCTGGGAGGACGAGCAGTACTTC. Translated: CASSYSLEGLWEDEQYF.

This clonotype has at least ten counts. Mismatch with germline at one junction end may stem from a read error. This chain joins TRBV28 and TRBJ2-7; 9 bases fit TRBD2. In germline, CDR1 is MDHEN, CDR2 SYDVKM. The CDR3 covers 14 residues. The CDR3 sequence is CASRLLAGAGEQYF. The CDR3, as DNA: TGTGCCAGCAGGTTATTAGCGGGAGCGGGGGAGCAGTACTTC.

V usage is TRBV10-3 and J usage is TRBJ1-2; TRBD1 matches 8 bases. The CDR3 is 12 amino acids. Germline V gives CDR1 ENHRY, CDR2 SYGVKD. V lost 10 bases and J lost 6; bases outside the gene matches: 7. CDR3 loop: CATLRTGHGYTF. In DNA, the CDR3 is TGTGCCACCCTTCGGACAGGGCATGGCTACACCTTC.

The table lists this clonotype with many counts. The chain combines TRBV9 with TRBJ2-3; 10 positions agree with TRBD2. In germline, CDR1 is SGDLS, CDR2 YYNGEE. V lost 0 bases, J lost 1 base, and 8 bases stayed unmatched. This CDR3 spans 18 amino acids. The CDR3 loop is CASSVEAGGIRGTDTQYF. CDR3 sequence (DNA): TGTGCCAGCAGCGTAGAAGCGGGAGGGATTCGGGGCACAGATACGCAGTATTTT.

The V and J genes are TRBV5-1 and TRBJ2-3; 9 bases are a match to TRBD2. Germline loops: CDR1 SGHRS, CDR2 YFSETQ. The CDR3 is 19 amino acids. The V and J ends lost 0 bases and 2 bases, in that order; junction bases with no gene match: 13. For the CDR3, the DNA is TGCGCCAGCAGCTTGGACGGGGGCTTGACTAGCGGATACACAGATACGCAGTATTTT. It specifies CASSLDGGLTSGYTDTQYF.

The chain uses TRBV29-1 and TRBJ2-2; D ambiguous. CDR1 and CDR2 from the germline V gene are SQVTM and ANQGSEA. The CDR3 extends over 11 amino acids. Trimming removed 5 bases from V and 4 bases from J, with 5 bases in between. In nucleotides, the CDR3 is TGCAGCGTTACGGTCACCGGGGAGCTGTTTTTT. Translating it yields CSVTVTGELFF.

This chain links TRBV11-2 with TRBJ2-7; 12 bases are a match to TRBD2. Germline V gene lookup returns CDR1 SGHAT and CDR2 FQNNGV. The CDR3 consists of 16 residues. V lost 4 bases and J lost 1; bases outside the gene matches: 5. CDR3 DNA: TGTGCCAGCAGCTACCCTAGCGGGAGGGGATCCTACGAGCAGTACTTC. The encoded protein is CASSYPSGRGSYEQYF. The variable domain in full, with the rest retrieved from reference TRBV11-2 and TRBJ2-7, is EAGVAQSPRYKIIEKRQSVAFWCNPISGHATLYWYQQILGQGPKLLIQFQNNGVVDDSQLPKDRFSAERLKGVDSTLKIQPAKLEDSAVYLCASSYPSGRGSYEQYFGPGTRLTVT.

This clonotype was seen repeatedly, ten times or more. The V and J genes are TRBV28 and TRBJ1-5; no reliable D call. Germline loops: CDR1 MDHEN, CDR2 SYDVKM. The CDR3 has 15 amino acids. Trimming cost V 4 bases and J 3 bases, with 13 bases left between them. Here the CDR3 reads CASSYFGVTNQPQHF. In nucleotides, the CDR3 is TGTGCCAGCAGTTATTTCGGGGTTACCAATCAGCCCCAGCATTTT.

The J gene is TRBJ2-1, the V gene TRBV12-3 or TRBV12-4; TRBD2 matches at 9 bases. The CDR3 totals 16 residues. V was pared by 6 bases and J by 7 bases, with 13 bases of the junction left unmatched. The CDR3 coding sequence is TGTGCCAGCAGGCTACTTGCGGGAGGGCCGAGTAATGAGCAGTTCTTC. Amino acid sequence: CASRLLAGGPSNEQFF.

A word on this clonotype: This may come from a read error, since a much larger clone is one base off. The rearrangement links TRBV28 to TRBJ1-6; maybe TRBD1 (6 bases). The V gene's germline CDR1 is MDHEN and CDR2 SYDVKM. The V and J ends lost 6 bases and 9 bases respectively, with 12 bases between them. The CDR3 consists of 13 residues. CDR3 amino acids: CASRSGGLSPLHF. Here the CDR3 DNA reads TGTGCCAGCAGGAGTGGGGGGCTTTCACCCCTCCACTTT.

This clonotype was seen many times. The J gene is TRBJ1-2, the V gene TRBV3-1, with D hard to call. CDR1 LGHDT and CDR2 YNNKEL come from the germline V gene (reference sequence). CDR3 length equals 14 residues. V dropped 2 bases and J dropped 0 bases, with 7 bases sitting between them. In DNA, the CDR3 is TGTGCCAGCAGCCAATCCGCAGCTAACTATGGCTACACCTTC. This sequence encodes CASSQSAANYGYTF.

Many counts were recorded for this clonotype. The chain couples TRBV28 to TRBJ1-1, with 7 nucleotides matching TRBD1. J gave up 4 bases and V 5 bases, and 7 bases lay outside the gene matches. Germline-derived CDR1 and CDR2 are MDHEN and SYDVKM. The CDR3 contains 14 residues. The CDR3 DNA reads TGTGCCAGCAGTGAATTACAGGGGCGCACTGAAGCTTTCTTT. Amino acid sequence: CASSELQGRTEAFF.

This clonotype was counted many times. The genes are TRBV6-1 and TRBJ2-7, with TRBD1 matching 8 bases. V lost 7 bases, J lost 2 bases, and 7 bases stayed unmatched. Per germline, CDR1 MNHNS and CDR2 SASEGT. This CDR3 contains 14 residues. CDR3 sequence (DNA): TGTGCCAGCAACCGGGACAGGACCACCTACGAGCAGTACTTC. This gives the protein CASNRDRTTYEQYF.

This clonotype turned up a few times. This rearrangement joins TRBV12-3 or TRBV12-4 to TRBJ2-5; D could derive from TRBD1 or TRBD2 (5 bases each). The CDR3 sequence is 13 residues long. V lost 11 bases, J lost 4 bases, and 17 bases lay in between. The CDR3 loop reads CASQGAAGETQYF. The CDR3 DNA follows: TGTGCCTCGCAAGGGGCTGCGGGAGAGACCCAGTACTTC.